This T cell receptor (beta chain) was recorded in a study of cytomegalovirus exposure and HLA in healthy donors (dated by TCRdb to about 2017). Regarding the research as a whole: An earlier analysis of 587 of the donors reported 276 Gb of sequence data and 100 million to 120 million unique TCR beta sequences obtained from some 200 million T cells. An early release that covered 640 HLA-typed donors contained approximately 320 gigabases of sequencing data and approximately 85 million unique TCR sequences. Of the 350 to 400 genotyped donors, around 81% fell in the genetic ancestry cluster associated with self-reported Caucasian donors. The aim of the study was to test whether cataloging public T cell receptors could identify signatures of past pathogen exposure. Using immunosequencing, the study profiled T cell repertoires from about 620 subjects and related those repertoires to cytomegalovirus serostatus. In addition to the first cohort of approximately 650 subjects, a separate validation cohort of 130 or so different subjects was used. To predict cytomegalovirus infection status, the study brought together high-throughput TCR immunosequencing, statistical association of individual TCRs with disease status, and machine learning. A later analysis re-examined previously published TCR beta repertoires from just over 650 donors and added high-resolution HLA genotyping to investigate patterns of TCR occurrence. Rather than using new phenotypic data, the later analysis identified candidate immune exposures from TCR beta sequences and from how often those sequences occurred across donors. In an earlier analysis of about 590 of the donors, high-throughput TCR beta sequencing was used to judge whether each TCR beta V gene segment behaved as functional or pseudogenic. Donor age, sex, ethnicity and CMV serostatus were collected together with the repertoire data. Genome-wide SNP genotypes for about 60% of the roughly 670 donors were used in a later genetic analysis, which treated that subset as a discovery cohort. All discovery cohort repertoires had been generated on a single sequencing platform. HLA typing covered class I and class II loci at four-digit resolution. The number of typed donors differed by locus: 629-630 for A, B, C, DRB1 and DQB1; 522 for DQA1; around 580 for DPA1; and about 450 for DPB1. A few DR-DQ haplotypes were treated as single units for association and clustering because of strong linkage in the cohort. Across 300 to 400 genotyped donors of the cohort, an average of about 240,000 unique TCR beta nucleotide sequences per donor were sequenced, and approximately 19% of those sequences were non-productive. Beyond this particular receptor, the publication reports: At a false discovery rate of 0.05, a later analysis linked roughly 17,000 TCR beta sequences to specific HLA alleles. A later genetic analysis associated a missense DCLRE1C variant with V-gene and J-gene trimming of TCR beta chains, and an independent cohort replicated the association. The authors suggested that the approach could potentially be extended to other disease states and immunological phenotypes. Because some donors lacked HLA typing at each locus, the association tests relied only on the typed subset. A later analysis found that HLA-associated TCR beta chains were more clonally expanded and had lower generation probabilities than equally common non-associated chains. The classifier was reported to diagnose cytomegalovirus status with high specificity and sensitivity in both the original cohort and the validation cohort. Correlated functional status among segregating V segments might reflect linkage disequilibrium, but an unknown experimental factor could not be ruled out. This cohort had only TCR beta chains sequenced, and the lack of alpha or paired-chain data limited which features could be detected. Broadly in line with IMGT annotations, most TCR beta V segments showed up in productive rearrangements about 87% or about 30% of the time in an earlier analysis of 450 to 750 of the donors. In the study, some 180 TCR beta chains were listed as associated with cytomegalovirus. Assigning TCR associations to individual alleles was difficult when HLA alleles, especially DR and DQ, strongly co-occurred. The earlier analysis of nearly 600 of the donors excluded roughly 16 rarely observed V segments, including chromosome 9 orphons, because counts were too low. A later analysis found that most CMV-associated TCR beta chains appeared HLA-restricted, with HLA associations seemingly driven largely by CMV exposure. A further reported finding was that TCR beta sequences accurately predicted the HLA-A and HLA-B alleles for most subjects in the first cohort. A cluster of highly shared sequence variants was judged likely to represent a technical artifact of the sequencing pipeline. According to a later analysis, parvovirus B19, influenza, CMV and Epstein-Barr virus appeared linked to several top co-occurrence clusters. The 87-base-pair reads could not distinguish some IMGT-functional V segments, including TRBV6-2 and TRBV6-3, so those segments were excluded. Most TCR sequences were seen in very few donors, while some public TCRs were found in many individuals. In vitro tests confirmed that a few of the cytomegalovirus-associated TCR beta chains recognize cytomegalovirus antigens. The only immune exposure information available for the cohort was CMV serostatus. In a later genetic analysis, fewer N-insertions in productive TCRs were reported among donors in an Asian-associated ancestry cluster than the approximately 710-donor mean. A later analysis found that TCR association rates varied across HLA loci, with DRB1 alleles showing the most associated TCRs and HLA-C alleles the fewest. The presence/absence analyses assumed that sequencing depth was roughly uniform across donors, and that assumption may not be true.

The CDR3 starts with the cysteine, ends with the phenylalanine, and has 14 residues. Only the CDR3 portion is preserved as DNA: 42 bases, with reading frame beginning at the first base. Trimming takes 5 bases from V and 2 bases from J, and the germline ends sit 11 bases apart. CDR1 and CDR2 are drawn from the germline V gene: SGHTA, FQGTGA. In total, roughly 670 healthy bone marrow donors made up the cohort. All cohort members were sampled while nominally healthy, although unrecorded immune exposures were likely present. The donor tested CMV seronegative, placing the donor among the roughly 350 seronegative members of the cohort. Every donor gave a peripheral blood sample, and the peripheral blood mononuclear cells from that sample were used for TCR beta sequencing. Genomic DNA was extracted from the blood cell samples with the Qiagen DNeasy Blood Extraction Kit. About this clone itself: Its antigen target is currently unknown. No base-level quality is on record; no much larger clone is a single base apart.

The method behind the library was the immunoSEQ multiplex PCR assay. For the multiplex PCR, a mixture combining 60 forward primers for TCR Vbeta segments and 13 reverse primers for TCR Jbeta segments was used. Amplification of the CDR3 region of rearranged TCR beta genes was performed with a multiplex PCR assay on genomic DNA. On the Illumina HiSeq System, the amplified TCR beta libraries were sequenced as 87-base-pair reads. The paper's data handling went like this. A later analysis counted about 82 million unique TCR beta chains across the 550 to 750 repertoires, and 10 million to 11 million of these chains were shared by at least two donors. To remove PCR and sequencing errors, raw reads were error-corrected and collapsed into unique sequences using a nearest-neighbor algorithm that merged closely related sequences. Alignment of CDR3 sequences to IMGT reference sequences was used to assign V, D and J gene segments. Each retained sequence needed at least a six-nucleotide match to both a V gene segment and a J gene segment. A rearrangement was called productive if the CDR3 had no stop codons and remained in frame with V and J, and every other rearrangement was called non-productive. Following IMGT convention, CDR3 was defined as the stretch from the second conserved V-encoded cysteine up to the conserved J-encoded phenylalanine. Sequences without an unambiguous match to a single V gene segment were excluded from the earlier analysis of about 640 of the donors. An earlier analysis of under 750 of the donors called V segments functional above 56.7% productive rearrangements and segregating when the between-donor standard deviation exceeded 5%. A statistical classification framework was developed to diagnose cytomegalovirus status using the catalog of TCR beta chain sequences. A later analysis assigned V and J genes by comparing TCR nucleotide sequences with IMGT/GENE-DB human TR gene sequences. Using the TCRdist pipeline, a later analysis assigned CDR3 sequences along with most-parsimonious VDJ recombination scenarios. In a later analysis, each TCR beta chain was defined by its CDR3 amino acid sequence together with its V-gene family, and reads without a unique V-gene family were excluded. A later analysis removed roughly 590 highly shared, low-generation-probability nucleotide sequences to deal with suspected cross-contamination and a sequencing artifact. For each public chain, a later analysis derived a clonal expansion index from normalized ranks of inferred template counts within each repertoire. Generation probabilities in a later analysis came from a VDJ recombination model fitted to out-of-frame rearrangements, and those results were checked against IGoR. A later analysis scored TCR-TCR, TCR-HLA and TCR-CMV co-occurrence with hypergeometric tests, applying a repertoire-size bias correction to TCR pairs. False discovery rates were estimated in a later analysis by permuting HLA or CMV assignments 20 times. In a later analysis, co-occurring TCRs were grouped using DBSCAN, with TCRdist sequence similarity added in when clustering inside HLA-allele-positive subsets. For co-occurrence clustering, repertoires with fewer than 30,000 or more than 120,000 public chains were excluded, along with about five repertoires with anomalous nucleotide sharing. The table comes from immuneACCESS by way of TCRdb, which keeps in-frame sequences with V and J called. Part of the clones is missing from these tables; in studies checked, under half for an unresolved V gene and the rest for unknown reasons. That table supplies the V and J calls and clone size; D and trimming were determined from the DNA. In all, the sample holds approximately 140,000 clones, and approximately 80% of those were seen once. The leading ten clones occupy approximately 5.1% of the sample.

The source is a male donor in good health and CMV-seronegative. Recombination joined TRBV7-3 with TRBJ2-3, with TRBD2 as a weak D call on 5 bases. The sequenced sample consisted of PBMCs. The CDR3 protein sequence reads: CASSRGPDTDTQYF. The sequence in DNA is TGTGCCAGCAGCCGCGGGCCAGACACAGATACGCAGTATTTT. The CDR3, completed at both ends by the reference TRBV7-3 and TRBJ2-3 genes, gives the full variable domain GAGVSQTPSNKVTEKGKYVELRCDPISGHTALYWYRQSLGQGPEFLIYFQGTGAADDSGLPNDRFFAVRPEGSVSTLKIQRTERGDSAVYLCASSRGPDTDTQYFGPGTRLTVL.